This T cell receptor (beta chain) was captured by sequencing in a study of regulatory T cells in long-lasting Graves disease. Study-wide results and caveats: The persistent group shared around 2,600 public clonotypes, more than the approximately 1,000 shared by new patients. Gene preferences differed: TRBV28, TRBJ1-2, TRBJ2-5 in persistent cases.

With 6 bases removed from V and 1 base from J, the gap between germline ends came to 15 bases. The CDR3 runs 15 residues. Germline CDR1 is MDHEN and CDR2 is SYDVKM. As to time point: newly diagnosed GD, antithyroid drugs for less than 3 months. From PBMCs, RNA was extracted and then used to make the TCR library. In this sample, this clonotype turned up many times. What it binds is unknown. Investigators prepared the TCR beta libraries by applying iRepertoire HTBI primers and Arm-PCR of CDR3 regions. TCRdb reprocessed the multiplex PCR reads via MiXCR and lists one record per CDR3 protein. The data contain 680,000 or so distinct CDR3 sequences, approximately 15% of them singletons. The same specimen was also included in a second study, on T cells in Graves' hyperthyroidism and ophthalmopathy. From that paper: On the basis of clinical symptoms, serum thyroxine and TRAb, thyroid ultrasound and orbital computed tomography, diagnoses were made. The blood repertoire included most of the expanded thyroid clonotypes above 0.001.

This TCR came from a woman aged 30 to 39 with Graves disease. The specimen was peripheral blood mononuclear cells (PBMCs), collected at new diagnosis, from a patient treated with antithyroid drugs. The rearrangement uses TRBV28 and TRBJ1-1, with D unclear. As DNA, the CDR3 is TGTGCCAGCAGCCCCTCCTGGTTTGGGAACACTGAAGCTTTCTTT. Translating gives CASSPSWFGNTEAFF. Looking up the rest from reference TRBV28 and TRBJ1-1 gives the full variable domain: DVKVTQSSRYLVKRTGEKVFLECVQDMDHENMFWYRQDPGLGLRLIYFSYDVKMKEKGDIPEGYSVSREKKERFSLILESASTNQTSMYLCASSPSWFGNTEAFFGQGTRLTVV.